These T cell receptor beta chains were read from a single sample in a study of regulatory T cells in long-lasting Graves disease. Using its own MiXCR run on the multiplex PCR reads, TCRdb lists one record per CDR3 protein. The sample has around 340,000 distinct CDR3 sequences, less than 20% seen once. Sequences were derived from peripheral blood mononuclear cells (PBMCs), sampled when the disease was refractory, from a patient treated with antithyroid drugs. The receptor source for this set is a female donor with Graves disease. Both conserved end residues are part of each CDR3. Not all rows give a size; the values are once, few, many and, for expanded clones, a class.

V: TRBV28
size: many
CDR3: CASSPWTGANTGELFF

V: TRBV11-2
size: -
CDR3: CASSLSGANEQFF

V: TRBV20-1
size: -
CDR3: CSAHDWGSGQETQYF

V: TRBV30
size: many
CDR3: CAWTVGSGLGYTF

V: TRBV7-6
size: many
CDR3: CASRTIDFPVTQYF

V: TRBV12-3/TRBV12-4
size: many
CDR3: CASSRTGGGQETQYF

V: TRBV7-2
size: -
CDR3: CASSLAGVSTDTQYF

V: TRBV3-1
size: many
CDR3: CASSLTGASEKLFF

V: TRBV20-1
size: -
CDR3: CSARNRYPTNEQFF

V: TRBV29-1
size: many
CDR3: CSGEWGGTEAFF

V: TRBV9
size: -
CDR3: CASSVEGGSRSPLHF

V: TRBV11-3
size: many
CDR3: CASSERVDTNEKLFF

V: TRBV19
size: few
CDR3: CASNQRDKYGYTF

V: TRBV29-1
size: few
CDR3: CSVELAGPYEQYF

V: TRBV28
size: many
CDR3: CASSLKGFYGYTF

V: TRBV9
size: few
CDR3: CASSVWSSQETQYF

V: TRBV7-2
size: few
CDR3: CASSLGAADTIYF

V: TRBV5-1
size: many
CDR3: CASSFTGAKNIQYF

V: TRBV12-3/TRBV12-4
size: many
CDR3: CASSPQAGAPYEQYF

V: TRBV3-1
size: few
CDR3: CASSPDRAGQPQHF

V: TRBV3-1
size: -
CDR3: CASSMGRVRTDTQYF

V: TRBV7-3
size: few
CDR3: CASSPVGAGGVGELFF

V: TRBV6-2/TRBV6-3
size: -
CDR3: CASSTGAFGNTIYF

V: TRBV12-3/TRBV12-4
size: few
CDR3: CASSARLRDGYTF

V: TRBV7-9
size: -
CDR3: CASSLPGLNQPQHF

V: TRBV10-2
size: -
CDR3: CASSEARGAGSNQPQHF

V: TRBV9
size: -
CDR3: CACSPTWGTNEKLFF

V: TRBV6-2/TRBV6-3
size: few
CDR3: CASSHDRGISYNSPLHF

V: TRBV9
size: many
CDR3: CASSDILGANVLTF

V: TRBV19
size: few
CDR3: CASNPKPGTQNTEAFF

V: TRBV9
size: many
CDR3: CASSVGPENNSPLHF

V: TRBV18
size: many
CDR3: CASSPGRGNTEAFF

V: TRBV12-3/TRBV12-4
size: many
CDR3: CASSLHQYQETQYF

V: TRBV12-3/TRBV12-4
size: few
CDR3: CASILLSTRYDYTF

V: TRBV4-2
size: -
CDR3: CASSQLRDRGSFYGYTF

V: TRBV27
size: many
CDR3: CASSGSRDRGSPLHF

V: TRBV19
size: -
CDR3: CASSIERFSGANVLTF

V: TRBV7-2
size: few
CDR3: CASSLTPGKNQPQHF

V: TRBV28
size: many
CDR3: CASSSLGLAYEQYF

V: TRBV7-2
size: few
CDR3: CASSSLDRTDTQYF

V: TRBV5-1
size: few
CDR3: CASSVTETQYF